This TCR beta chain was recovered during a study of cytomegalovirus exposure and HLA in healthy donors. Study details: An earlier analysis found roughly 100 million unique TCR beta sequences from 150 million to 200 million T cells. Roughly 80 million unique TCRs from HLA-typed donors were held in an early data release. Findings and caveats of the study: Clonal expansion was found to be greater in HLA-associated TCR beta chains than in equally common others in a later analysis.

The PCR was carried out with 60 Vbeta primers and 13 Jbeta primers. The method was immunoSEQ multiplex PCR; TCRdb's version includes in-frame clones alone and lacks a portion of them. Its table records 200,000 or so clones. About this clone: Antigen: not known.

Germline V gene lookup returns CDR1 MNHEY and CDR2 SMNVEV (reference sequence). The length of the CDR3 is 16 residues. V was pared by 5 bases and J by 3 bases, with 9 bases of the junction left unmatched. The chain is built from TRBV27 and TRBJ2-3; 9 bases agree with TRBD2. The sequenced sample consisted of PBMCs. This receptor was taken from a boy younger than 18 in good health and CMV-seronegative. The CDR3: CASSEGLAGRTDTQYF. The CDR3 bases are TGTGCCAGCAGTGAAGGGCTAGCGGGGAGAACAGATACGCAGTATTTT.